In this sample, the clone carrying this TCR beta chain turned up a few times. The data were obtained in a study of T-cell reconstitution after alpha-beta-depleted transplantation in children. The CDR3 runs 15 residues. V lost 5 bases and J 1 base, leaving 13 bases between the germline ends. CDR1 and CDR2 (germline): SSHAT, FNYEAQ (reference sequence). Unique molecular identifiers were incorporated during preparation of the TCRbeta library. TCRdb reanalysed the PCR reads using MiXCR and keeps one entry per CDR3 protein. The data contain 900,000 or so distinct CDR3 sequences, 16% of them seen just once; the ten biggest clones take up approximately 5%.

This TCR was sampled from a male patient younger than 18 who had a stem cell transplant for acute lymphoblastic leukemia, so the T cells may come from the graft donor. The sequenced sample was PBMCs, mostly from graft donor cells, obtained 360 days after TCRalphabeta/CD19-depleted stem cell transplant. The V and J genes are TRBV7-7 and TRBJ2-3, with a tentative D call TRBD2 (7 bases). The CDR3 bases are TGTGCCAGCAGCACAGGAGGGGGGGGCACAGATACGCAGTATTTT. Its translation: CASSTGGGGTDTQYF.